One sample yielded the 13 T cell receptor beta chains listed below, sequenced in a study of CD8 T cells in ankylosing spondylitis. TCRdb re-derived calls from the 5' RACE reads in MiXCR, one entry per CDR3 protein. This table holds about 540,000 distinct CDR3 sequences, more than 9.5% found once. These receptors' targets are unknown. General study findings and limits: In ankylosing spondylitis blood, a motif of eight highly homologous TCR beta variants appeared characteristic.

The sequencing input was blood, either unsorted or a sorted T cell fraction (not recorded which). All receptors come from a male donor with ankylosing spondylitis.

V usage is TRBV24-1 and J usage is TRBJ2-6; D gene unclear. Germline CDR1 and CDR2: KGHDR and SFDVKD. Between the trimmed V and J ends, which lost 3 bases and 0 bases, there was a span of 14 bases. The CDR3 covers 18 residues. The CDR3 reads CATSDRRSPPSGANVLTF. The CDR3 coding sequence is TGTGCCACCAGTGATCGAAGGTCCCCCCCCTCTGGGGCCAACGTCCTGACTTTC.

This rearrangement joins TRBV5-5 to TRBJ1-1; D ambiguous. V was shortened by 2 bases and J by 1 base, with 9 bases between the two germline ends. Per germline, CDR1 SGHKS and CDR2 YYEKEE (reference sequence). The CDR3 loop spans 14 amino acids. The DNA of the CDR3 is TGTGCCAGCAGCTTTCGGTACCCGAACACTGAAGCTTTCTTT. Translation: CASSFRYPNTEAFF.

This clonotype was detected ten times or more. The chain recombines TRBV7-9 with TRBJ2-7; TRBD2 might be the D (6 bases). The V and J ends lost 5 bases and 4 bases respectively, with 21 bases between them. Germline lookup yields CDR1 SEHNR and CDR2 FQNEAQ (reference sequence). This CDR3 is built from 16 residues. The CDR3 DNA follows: TGTGCCAGCAGCCCAGGGCGGGGTAACGGGGCATACGAGCAGTACTTC. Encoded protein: CASSPGRGNGAYEQYF.

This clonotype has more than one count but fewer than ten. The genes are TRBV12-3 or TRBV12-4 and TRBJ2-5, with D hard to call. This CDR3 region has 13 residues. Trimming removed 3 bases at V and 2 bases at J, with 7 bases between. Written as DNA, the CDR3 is TGTGCCAGCAGTTTTTACAGTCAAGAGACCCAGTACTTC. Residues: CASSFYSQETQYF.

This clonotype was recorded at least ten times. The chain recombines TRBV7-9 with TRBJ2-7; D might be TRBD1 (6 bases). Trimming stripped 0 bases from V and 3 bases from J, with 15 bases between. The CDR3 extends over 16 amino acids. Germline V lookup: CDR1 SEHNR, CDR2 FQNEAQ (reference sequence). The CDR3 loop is CASSLAFRTELYEQYF. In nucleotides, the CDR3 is TGTGCCAGCAGCTTAGCGTTCAGGACAGAACTCTACGAGCAGTACTTC.

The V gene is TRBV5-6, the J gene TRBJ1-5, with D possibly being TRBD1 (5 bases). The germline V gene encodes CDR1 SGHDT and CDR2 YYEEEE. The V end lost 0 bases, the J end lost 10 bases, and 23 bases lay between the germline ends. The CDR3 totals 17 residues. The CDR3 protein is CASSLELRVSRLLPQHF. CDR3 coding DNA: TGTGCCAGCAGCTTGGAGCTCAGGGTGAGCCGTCTCCTCCCCCAGCATTTT.

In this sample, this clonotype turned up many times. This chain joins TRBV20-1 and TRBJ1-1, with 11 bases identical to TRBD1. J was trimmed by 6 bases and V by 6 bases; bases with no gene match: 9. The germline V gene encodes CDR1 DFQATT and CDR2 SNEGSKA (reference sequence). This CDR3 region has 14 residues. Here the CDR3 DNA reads TGCAGTGCCCGAACCGGGACAGGGGGTCCTGAAGCTTTCTTT. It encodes CSARTGTGGPEAFF.

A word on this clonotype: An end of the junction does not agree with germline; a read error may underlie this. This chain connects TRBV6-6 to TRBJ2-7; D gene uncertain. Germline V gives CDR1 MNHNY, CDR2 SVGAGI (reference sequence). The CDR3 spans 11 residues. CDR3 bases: TGTGCCAGCAGTAGTCCCTACAAGCAGTACTTC. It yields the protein CASSSPYKQYF.

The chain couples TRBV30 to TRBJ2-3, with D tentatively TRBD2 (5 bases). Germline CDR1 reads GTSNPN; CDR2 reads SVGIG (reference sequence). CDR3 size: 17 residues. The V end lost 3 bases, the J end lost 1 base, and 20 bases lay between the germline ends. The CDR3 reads CAWRKPPSWRGTDTQYF. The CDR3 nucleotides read TGTGCCTGGAGAAAACCCCCTAGCTGGCGGGGCACAGATACGCAGTATTTT.

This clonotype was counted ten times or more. Written as DNA, the CDR3 is TGTGCCAGCAGCTTTAGGTCCGGCGGCTTCTACGAGCAGTACGTC. Amino acids: CASSFRSGGFYEQYV. The rearrangement links TRBV11-3 to TRBJ2-7; no reliable D call. Trimming removed 3 bases from V and 3 bases from J, with 15 bases in between. The CDR3 sequence is 15 residues long. Germline CDR1 SGHNT, CDR2 YENEEA.

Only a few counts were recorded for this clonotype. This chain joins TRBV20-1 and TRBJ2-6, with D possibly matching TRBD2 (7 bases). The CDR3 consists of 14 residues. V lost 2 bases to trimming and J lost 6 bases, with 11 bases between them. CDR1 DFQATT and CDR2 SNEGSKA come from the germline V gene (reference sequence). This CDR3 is CSARKGGAANVLTF. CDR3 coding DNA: TGCAGTGCTAGAAAAGGGGGGGCGGCCAACGTCCTGACTTTC.

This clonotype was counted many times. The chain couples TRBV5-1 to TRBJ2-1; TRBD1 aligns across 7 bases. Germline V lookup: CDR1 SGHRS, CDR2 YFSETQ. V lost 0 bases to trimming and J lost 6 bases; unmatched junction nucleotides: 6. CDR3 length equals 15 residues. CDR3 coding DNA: TGCGCCAGCAGCTTGGAGGGGGCGCAAGGCAATGAGCAGTTCTTC. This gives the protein CASSLEGAQGNEQFF.

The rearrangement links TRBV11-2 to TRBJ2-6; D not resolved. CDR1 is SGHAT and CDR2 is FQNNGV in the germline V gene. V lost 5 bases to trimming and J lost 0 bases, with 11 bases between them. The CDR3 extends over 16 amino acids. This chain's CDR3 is CASSPRVASGANVLTF. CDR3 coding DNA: TGTGCCAGCAGCCCTAGAGTGGCCTCTGGGGCCAACGTCCTGACTTTC.